Each of the 25 T cell receptor beta chains below was sequenced from the same sample in a study of blood T cell repertoires in COVID-19 (dated by TCRdb to 2018 to 2021). Receptor libraries were prepared by the immunoSEQ multiplex PCR assay. What TCRdb holds here is the immuneACCESS table cut down to in-frame rearrangements. Part of the clones is not present; checked against another copy, under half of the missing clones reflect an unresolved V gene, and the others are unexplained. This sample gives approximately 240,000 clones in total; 75% to 90% of them show up just once. The ten largest make up about 6% of the sample. The source material was PBMCs or T cells enriched from blood (not recorded which). The source is a woman aged 25 to 39 with acute COVID-19.

The V and J genes are TRBV7-2 and TRBJ1-3; tentative D call: TRBD1 (5 bases). Trimming shortened V by 3 bases and J by 7 bases, and 16 bases separated the two germline ends. The CDR3 runs to 15 residues. Germline assignment: CDR1 SGHTA and CDR2 FQGNSA. CDR3 bases: TGTGCCAGCAGCTTTCGTCTCCAGGGTGGGAACACCATATATTTT. Its translation is CASSFRLQGGNTIYF.

This chain uses TRBV13 with TRBJ2-7, with 8 bases that match TRBD1. The CDR3 extends over 14 amino acids. The trim removed 5 bases at V and 5 bases at J, leaving 8 bases unmatched. Looked up from germline, CDR1 is PRHDT and CDR2 is FYEKMQ (reference sequence). This chain's CDR3 is CASSRRQGADEQYF. The DNA for the CDR3 is TGTGCCAGCAGCCGACGTCAGGGGGCGGACGAGCAGTACTTC.

The chain links TRBV28 to TRBJ1-1, with a possible D match to TRBD1 (6 bases). The V and J ends lost 6 bases and 1 base respectively, with 21 bases between them. CDR3 length equals 17 residues. The germline CDR1 and CDR2 sequences are MDHEN and SYDVKM. The CDR3 DNA follows: TGTGCCAGCAGGACTGGAGGGGGGCCGGGAGGGAACACTGAAGCTTTCTTT. Its translation: CASRTGGGPGGNTEAFF.

The J gene is TRBJ2-1, the V gene TRBV7-6, with 11 nucleotides matching TRBD2. There are 14 residues in the CDR3. V was pared by 1 base and J by 14 bases, with 7 bases of the junction left unmatched. CDR1 and CDR2 (germline): SGHVS, FNYEAQ. CDR3 sequence reads: CASSLESSGGPEFF. The CDR3 DNA is TGTGCCAGCAGCTTAGAGTCTAGCGGGGGGCCGGAGTTCTTC.

The chain has TRBV5-4 and TRBJ1-3; maybe TRBD1 (6 bases). The CDR3 spans 13 residues. Germline V gene data show CDR1 as SGHNT and CDR2 as YYREEE (reference sequence). Between the trimmed V and J ends, which lost 1 base and 6 bases, there was a span of 8 bases. CDR3 in DNA: TGTGCCAGCAGCTTGTCAGGGGTAAACACCATATATTTT. Encoded protein: CASSLSGVNTIYF.

The count of this clone is one. This chain links TRBV28 with TRBJ1-5, with 7 bases that match TRBD1. This CDR3 spans 16 amino acids. CDR1 and CDR2 (germline): MDHEN, SYDVKM. V dropped 4 bases and J dropped 10; count of bases not matched to a gene: 16. The DNA of the CDR3 is TGTGCCAGCAGTTCCCCGACAGGGAACCGCGGCCTACCCCAGCATTTT. Translation: CASSSPTGNRGLPQHF.

This rearrangement joins TRBV28 to TRBJ1-5; D gene ambiguous. The CDR3 has 14 residues. The germline V gene encodes CDR1 MDHEN and CDR2 SYDVKM. The V end was cut by 6 bases, the J end by 4 bases, with 13 bases between. The CDR3 sequence: CASRTSRENQPQHF. In DNA form, the CDR3 reads TGTGCCAGCAGGACGTCGAGGGAGAATCAGCCCCAGCATTTT.

CDR3 residues: CASSLALPDEQFF. The CDR3, as DNA: TGTGCCAGCAGCTTAGCCCTCCCCGATGAGCAGTTCTTC. The rearrangement uses TRBV7-2 and TRBJ2-1; no reliable D call. Germline CDR1 reads SGHTA; CDR2 reads FQGNSA. The CDR3 has 13 residues. V was pared by 0 bases and J by 8 bases, with 8 bases between.

This rearrangement joins TRBV5-1 to TRBJ2-5, with D perhaps matching TRBD2 (5 bases). V was trimmed by 3 bases and J by 2 bases, leaving 14 bases between them. This CDR3 comprises 15 residues. CDR1 is SGHRS and CDR2 is YFSETQ in the germline V gene. The CDR3 is CASSSFQRPQETQYF. Written as DNA, the CDR3 is TGCGCCAGCAGCTCTTTTCAGCGGCCACAAGAGACCCAGTACTTC.

The chain recombines TRBV12-3 or TRBV12-4 with TRBJ1-4; D is unresolved. Trimming removed 4 bases at V and 11 bases at J, with 8 bases between. The CDR3 is made up of 11 amino acids. In DNA form, the CDR3 reads TGTGCCAGCAGTTACGAACTTAAACTGTTTTTT. This sequence encodes CASSYELKLFF.

V gene TRBV5-5 combines with J gene TRBJ2-2, with 7 nucleotides matching TRBD1. V lost 4 bases, J lost 5 bases, and 14 bases stayed unmatched. CDR1 and CDR2 (germline): SGHKS, YYEKEE (reference sequence). There are 17 residues in the CDR3. The CDR3 protein is CASSPILTGFRTGELFF. CDR3 DNA: TGTGCCAGCAGCCCAATTCTGACAGGGTTTCGGACCGGGGAGCTGTTTTTT.

J is TRBJ1-6 and V is TRBV7-9; 7 bases line up with TRBD1. Looked up from germline, CDR1 is SEHNR and CDR2 is FQNEAQ (reference sequence). This CDR3 contains 14 residues. The junction had 3 bases not matched to a gene; V was cut back by 3 bases and J by 7 bases. This CDR3 reads CASSLTGNNSPLHF. The CDR3 bases are TGTGCCAGCAGCTTGACAGGGAACAATTCACCCCTCCACTTT.

V is TRBV4-2 and J is TRBJ2-2; maybe TRBD1 (5 bases). This CDR3 spans 15 amino acids. V was cut by 4 bases and J by 1 base, with 10 bases left in between. Germline CDR1 and CDR2: LGHNA and YNFKEQ. The DNA for the CDR3 is TGTGCCAGCAGCCTTCAGCAGGGGAACACCGGGGAGCTGTTTTTT. Translating gives CASSLQQGNTGELFF.

V usage is TRBV18 and J usage is TRBJ1-1; D ambiguous. Trimming left V 3 bases short and J 1 base short, with 12 bases between. CDR1 KGHSH and CDR2 LQKENI come from the germline V gene. CDR3 size: 15 residues. The DNA for the CDR3 is TGTGCCAGCTCACCGGAGAGAGGGTGGAACACTGAAGCTTTCTTT. This translates into CASSPERGWNTEAFF.

The chain combines TRBV27 with TRBJ1-5, with 7 bases fitting TRBD1. CDR3 size: 14 residues. The V gene end was trimmed by 5 bases and the J gene end by 7 bases; junction bases not matched to a gene: 8. Per the germline V gene, CDR1 is MNHEY and CDR2 is SMNVEV (reference sequence). The CDR3 loop is CASSRGGAEQPQHF. The DNA for the CDR3 is TGTGCCAGCAGTAGAGGGGGCGCGGAACAGCCCCAGCATTTT.

In nucleotides, the CDR3 is TGTGCCAGTAACCTAGCGGGGGCCGGGACAGATACGCAGTATTTT. Translated: CASNLAGAGTDTQYF. This sequence joins TRBV19 and TRBJ2-3, with 10 nucleotides matching TRBD2. CDR1 LNHDA and CDR2 SQIVND come from the germline V gene (reference sequence). Germline trimming cut 7 bases from V and 3 bases from J; bases unmatched to any gene: 7. The CDR3 consists of 15 residues.

This chain joins TRBV5-4 and TRBJ2-1, with TRBD1 identical over 10 bases. Germline V lookup: CDR1 SGHNT, CDR2 YYREEE (reference sequence). The CDR3 has 16 amino acids. V lost 5 bases to trimming and J lost 5 bases; unmatched junction nucleotides: 10. The CDR3 loop reads CASSSGDRGRDNEQFF. The CDR3 DNA is TGTGCCAGCAGTTCGGGGGACAGGGGAAGGGACAATGAGCAGTTCTTC.

This chain uses TRBV6-2 or TRBV6-3 with TRBJ1-6; D call uncertain. Germline loops: CDR1 MNHEY, CDR2 SVGEGT. V was clipped by 4 bases and J by 9 bases, with 22 bases between them. The CDR3 totals 17 residues. Written as DNA, the CDR3 is TGTGCCAGCAGTTCCTTCGGTTTGGGCCGCTTTACTTCACCCCTCCACTTT. Its protein product is CASSSFGLGRFTSPLHF.

The gene calls are TRBV20-1 and TRBJ2-4; 8 bases are shared with TRBD2. The CDR3 has 15 residues. Trimming cost V 3 bases and J 4 bases; bases outside gene matches: 8. Germline CDR1 reads DFQATT; CDR2 reads SNEGSKA (reference sequence). The CDR3 spells CSASFGGAQKNIQYF. DNA of the CDR3: TGCAGTGCTAGTTTCGGGGGGGCTCAAAAAAACATTCAGTACTTC.

J is TRBJ2-1 and V is TRBV7-3, with D possibly being TRBD1 (5 bases). Trimming stripped 4 bases from V and 5 bases from J, with 15 bases between. This CDR3 comprises 15 residues. Germline CDR1 and CDR2: SGHTA and FQGTGA. CDR3 residues: CASSSSGKSHNEQFF. CDR3 nucleotide sequence: TGTGCCAGCAGCTCCTCAGGGAAATCACACAATGAGCAGTTCTTC.

Here the CDR3 reads CASSLGRGPTIYEQYF. The CDR3 DNA reads TGTGCCAGCAGCTTAGGAAGGGGGCCCACCATCTACGAGCAGTACTTC. V and J are TRBV13 and TRBJ2-7; 7 bases are shared with TRBD1. Germline CDR1 reads PRHDT; CDR2 reads FYEKMQ (reference sequence). The trim removed 0 bases at V and 3 bases at J, leaving 8 bases unmatched. The CDR3 runs to 16 residues.

A word on this clone: A junction end diverges from the germline sequence, so it may reflect a read error. V gene TRBV7-7 combines with J gene TRBJ2-1; 7 bases line up with TRBD1. CDR3 size: 14 residues. Germline CDR1 is SSHAT and CDR2 is FNYEAQ (reference sequence). The CDR3 here is CASSFTTGDNEQFF. CDR3 in DNA: TGTGCTAGCAGCTTCACAACAGGGGACAATGAGCAGTTCTTC. Together with reference TRBV7-7 and TRBJ2-1, the CDR3 gives the full variable domain: GAGVSQSPRYKVTKRGQDVTLRCDPISSHATLYWYQQALGQGPEFLTYFNYEAQPDKSGLPSDRFSAERPEGSISTLTIQRTEQRDSAMYRCASSFTTGDNEQFFGPGTRLTVL.

The chain links TRBV5-8 to TRBJ1-4, with 9 positions matching TRBD1. This CDR3 is 13 amino acids long. Germline-derived CDR1 and CDR2 are SGHTS and YDEGEE. The junction had 2 bases not matched to a gene; V was cut back by 5 bases and J by 6 bases. CDR3 protein: CASSRQGDEKLFF. CDR3 nucleotide sequence: TGTGCCAGCAGTAGACAGGGGGATGAAAAACTGTTTTTT.

In this sample, this clone turned up once. The chain combines TRBV28 with TRBJ1-2; 9 bases agree with TRBD1. V lost 3 bases to trimming and J lost 1 base; unmatched junction nucleotides: 6. Per germline, CDR1 MDHEN and CDR2 SYDVKM. This CDR3 spans 16 amino acids. CDR3 sequence reads: CASSLGGTGSNYGYTF. The DNA for the CDR3 is TGTGCCAGCAGTTTGGGGGGGACAGGGAGTAACTATGGCTACACCTTC.

This clone was observed once. The J gene is TRBJ1-6, the V gene TRBV9; D not resolved. The CDR3 is 15 amino acids. Deletions cut 2 bases from V and 1 base from J, with 7 bases between. CDR1 is SGDLS, CDR2 YYNGEE, per germline. The CDR3 DNA reads as TGTGCCAGCAGCGTTGGGCATTCCTATAATTCACCCCTCCACTTT. Its translation is CASSVGHSYNSPLHF.